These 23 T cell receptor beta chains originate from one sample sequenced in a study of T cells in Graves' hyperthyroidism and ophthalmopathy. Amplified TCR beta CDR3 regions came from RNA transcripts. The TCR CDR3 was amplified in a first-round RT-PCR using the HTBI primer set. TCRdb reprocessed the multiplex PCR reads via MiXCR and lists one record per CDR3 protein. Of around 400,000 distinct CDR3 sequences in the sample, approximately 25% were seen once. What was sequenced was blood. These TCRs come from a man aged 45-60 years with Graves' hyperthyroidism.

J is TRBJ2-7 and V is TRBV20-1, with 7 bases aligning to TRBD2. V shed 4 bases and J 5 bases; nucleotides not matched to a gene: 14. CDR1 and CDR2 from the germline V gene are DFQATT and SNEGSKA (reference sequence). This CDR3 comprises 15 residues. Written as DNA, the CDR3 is TGCAGTGCTAACCCAACGACTAGCCCGTTGAACGAGCAGTACTTC. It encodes CSANPTTSPLNEQYF.

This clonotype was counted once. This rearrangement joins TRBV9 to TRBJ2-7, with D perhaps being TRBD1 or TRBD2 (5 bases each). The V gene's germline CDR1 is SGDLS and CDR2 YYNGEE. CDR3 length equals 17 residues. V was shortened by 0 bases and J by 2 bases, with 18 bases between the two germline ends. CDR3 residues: CASSVGELAGDPYEQYF. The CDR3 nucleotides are TGTGCCAGCAGCGTAGGAGAGCTAGCTGGGGACCCCTACGAGCAGTACTTC.

This CDR3 is CSASDRKRGDTQYF. DNA of the CDR3: TGCAGTGCTTCCGATCGGAAGCGGGGAGATACGCAGTATTTT. The chain employs TRBV20-1 and TRBJ2-3; 7 bases are shared with TRBD2. This CDR3 has 14 amino acids. V lost 5 bases to trimming and J lost 5 bases; unmatched junction nucleotides: 10. CDR1 and CDR2 (germline): DFQATT, SNEGSKA (reference sequence).

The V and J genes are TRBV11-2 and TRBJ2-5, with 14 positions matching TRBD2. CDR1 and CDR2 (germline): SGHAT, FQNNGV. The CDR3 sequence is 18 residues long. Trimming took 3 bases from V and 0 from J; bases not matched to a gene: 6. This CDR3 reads CASSLGWTSGRYQETQYF. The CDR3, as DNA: TGTGCCAGCAGCTTGGGGTGGACTAGCGGGAGGTACCAAGAGACCCAGTACTTC.

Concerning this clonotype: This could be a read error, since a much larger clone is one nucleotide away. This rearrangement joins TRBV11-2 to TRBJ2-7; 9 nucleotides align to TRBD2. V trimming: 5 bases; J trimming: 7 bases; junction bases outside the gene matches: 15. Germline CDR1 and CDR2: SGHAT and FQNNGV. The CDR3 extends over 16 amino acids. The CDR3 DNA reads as TGTGCCAGCAGCCTATGGGGCGGGAGGGCACTTTATGAGCAGTACTTC. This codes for CASSLWGGRALYEQYF.

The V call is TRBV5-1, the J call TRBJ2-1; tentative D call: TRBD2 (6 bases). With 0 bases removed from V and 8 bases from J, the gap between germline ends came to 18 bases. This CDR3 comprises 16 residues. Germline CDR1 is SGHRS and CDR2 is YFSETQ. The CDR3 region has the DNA TGCGCCAGCAGCTTGGGGACACTAGCCGCTGCGGATGAGCAGTTCTTC. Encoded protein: CASSLGTLAAADEQFF.

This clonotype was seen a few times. The CDR3 DNA sequence: TGTGCCAGCGGAAAACAGGGGGCAGCTGAAGCTTTCTTT. This sequence encodes CASGKQGAAEAFF. The chain couples TRBV3-1 to TRBJ1-1; 9 nucleotides line up with TRBD1. The CDR3 loop spans 13 amino acids. In germline, CDR1 is LGHDT, CDR2 YNNKEL (reference sequence). Unmatched junction bases numbered 7, after V lost 8 bases and J lost 6 bases.

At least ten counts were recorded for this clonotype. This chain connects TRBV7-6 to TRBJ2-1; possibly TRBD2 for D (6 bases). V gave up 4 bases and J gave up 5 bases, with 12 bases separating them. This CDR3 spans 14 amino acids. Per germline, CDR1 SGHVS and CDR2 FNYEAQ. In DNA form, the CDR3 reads TGTGCCAGCAGCTCCACTAGCCTCCACAATGAGCAGTTCTTC. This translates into CASSSTSLHNEQFF.

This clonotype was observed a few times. The CDR3 sequence: CASKAGSATQYF. CDR3 nucleotides: TGTGCCAGCAAGGCGGGATCGGCTACGCAGTATTTT. V is TRBV3-1 and J is TRBJ2-3, with D possibly matching TRBD2 (6 bases). Trimming cost V 7 bases and J 8 bases, with 13 bases left between them. Germline loops: CDR1 LGHDT, CDR2 YNNKEL (reference sequence). The CDR3 has 12 amino acids.

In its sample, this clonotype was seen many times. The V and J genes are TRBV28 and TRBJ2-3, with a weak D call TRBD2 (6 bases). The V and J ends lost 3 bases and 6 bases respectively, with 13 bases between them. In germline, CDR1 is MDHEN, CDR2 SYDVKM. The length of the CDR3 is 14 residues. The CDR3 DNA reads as TGTGCCAGCAGTTTCGCTAGCGAGGGGGATACGCAGTATTTT. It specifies CASSFASEGDTQYF.

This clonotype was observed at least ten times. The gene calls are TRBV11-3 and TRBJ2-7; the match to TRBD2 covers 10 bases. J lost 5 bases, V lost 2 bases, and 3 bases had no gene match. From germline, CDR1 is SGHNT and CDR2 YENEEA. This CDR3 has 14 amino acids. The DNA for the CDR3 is TGTGCCAGCAGCTTACGAGCGGGAGGGAACGAGCAGTACTTC. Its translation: CASSLRAGGNEQYF.

CDR3 amino acids: CASSPATDISGANVLTF. The CDR3 DNA reads TGTGCCAGCTCACCAGCGACGGACATCTCTGGGGCCAACGTCCTGACTTTC. The chain is built from TRBV18 and TRBJ2-6, with a weak D call TRBD1 (5 bases). The CDR3 has 17 amino acids. V dropped 2 bases and J dropped 0 bases, with 11 bases sitting between them. Germline CDR1 reads KGHSH; CDR2 reads LQKENI.

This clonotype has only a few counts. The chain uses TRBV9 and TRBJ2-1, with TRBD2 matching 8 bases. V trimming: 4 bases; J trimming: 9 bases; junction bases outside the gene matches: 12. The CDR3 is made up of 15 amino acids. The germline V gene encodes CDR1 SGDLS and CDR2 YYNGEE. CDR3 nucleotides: TGTGCCAGCAGCCCCGCCCGAGGCGGGAGGTCTGAGCAGTTCTTC. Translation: CASSPARGGRSEQFF.

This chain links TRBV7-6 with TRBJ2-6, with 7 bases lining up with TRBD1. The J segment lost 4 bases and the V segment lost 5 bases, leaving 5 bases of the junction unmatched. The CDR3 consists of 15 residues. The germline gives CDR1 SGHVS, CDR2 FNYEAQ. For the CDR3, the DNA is TGTGCCAGCAGCCCCAGGGGGACCGGGGCCAACGTCCTGACTTTC. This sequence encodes CASSPRGTGANVLTF.

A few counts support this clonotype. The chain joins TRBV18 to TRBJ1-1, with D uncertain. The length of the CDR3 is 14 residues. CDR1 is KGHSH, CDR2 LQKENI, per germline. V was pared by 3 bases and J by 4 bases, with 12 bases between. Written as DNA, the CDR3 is TGTGCCAGCTCACCGGACTTTGCGGGCACTGAAGCTTTCTTT. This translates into CASSPDFAGTEAFF.

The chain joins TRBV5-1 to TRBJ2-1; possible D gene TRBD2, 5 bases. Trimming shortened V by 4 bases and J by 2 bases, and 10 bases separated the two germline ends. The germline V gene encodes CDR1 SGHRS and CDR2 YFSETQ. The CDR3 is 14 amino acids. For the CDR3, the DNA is TGCGCCAGCAGCGGCCTAGCAGCCTACAATGAGCAGTTCTTC. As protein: CASSGLAAYNEQFF.

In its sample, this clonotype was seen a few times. The CDR3 bases are TGTGCCAGCAATGTAAACCCATTGGGGATCACTGAAGCTTTCTTT. Amino acids: CASNVNPLGITEAFF. This chain links TRBV6-1 with TRBJ1-1; D is ambiguous. Germline-derived CDR1 and CDR2 are MNHNS and SASEGT. The CDR3 consists of 15 residues. The V end lost 7 bases, the J end lost 4 bases, and 19 bases lay between the germline ends.

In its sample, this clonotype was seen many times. The CDR3 nucleotides read TGTGCCAGCACCCCTGGGGGGGGGCCCCAACAAGAGACCCAGTACTTC. It specifies CASTPGGGPQQETQYF. The chain is built from TRBV6-1 and TRBJ2-5; tentative D call: TRBD2 (7 bases). Trimming left V 7 bases short and J 2 bases short, with 20 bases between. The CDR3 sequence is 16 residues long. Germline V CDR1 and CDR2: MNHNS, SASEGT.

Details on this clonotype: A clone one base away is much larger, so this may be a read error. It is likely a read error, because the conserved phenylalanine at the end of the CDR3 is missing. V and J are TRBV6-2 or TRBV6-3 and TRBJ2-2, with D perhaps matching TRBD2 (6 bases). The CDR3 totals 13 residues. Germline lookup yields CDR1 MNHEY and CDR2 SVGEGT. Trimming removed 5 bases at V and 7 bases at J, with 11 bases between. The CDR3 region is CASSAQGGGELFS. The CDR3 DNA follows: TGTGCCAGCAGTGCGCAGGGAGGCGGGGAGCTGTTTTCT.

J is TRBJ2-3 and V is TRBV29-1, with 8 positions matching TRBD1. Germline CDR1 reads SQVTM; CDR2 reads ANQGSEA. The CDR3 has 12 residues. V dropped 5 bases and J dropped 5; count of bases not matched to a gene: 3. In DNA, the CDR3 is TGCAGCGTTACAGGGGGAGGAGATACGCAGTATTTT. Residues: CSVTGGGDTQYF.

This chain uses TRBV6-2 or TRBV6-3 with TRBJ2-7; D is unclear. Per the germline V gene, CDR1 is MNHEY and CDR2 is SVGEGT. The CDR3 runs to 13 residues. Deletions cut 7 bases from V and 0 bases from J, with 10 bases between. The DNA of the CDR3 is TGTGCCAGCATGGTCGGAAACTCCTACGAGCAGTACTTC. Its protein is CASMVGNSYEQYF.

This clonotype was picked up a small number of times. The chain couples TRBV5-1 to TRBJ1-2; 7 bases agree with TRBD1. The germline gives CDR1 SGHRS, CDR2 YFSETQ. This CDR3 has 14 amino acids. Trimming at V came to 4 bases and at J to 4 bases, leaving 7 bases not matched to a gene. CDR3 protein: CASSPGQPVYGYTF. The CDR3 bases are TGCGCCAGCAGCCCGGGACAGCCGGTCTATGGCTACACCTTC.

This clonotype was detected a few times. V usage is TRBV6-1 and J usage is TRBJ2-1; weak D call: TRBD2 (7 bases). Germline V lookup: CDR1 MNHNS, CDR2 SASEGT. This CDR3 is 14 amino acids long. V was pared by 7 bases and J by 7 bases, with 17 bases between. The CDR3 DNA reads TGTGCCAGCATAATCGGGGGGCCCAATAATGAGCAGTTCTTC. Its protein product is CASIIGGPNNEQFF.